The 6 T cell receptor beta chains presented below share a single source sample, sequenced in a study of T cell changes during pregnancy in multiple sclerosis. Measured with immunoSEQ multiplex PCR; TCRdb has only the in-frame clones, and not every one. The table records tens of thousands of clones, roughly nine tenths of them present only once. This specimen was peripheral blood, taken in the third trimester of pregnancy. The receptors derive from a female donor in good health, enrolled as a control in a pregnancy study.

V usage is TRBV25-1 and J usage is TRBJ2-7; 10 positions match TRBD1. This CDR3 contains 18 residues. Germline V gene lookup returns CDR1 MGHDK and CDR2 SYGVNS. J was trimmed by 4 bases and V by 0 bases; bases with no gene match: 12. The CDR3 DNA reads TGTGCCAGCAGTGAATATGGGAAAACCGGGACAGGGGTATACGAGCAGTACTTC. As protein: CASSEYGKTGTGVYEQYF.

Only one count was recorded for this clone. The junction departs from the called germline gene at one end, perhaps through a read error. The chain uses TRBV2 and TRBJ2-3, with a weak D call TRBD1 (5 bases). The germline gives CDR1 SNHLY, CDR2 FYNNEI. The CDR3 has 11 residues. CDR3 DNA: TGTGCCAGCAATGGGGCCTATACCTCGACATTT. Protein: CASNGAYTSTF.

V and J are TRBV27 and TRBJ2-7; TRBD2 aligns across 7 bases. This CDR3 is built from 12 residues. CDR1 is MNHEY and CDR2 is SMNVEV in the germline V gene (reference sequence). The ends lost 10 bases at V and 2 bases at J; junction bases unmatched: 5. The CDR3 here is CATQRGAYEQYF. CDR3 coding DNA: TGTGCCACCCAGCGGGGCGCCTACGAGCAGTACTTC.

The chain couples TRBV6-4 to TRBJ2-1; 8 positions agree with TRBD2. This CDR3 spans 19 amino acids. Losses at the gene ends were 0 bases for V and 5 bases for J; bases not matched to a gene: 15. Germline V gene sequence: CDR1 MRHNA, CDR2 SNTAGT. The CDR3 sequence: CASSDSGLAGALPHNEQFF. The CDR3 DNA sequence: TGTGCCAGCAGTGACTCAGGGCTAGCGGGTGCGCTACCCCACAATGAGCAGTTCTTC.

The V call is TRBV7-9, the J call TRBJ2-5; 7 bases fit TRBD2. Trimming cost V 2 bases and J 5 bases; bases outside gene matches: 5. Germline loops: CDR1 SEHNR, CDR2 FQNEAQ (reference sequence). CDR3 size: 14 residues. The CDR3 region has the DNA TGTGCCAGCAGCTTACCTTTAGCGGGTGAGACCCAGTACTTC. Residues: CASSLPLAGETQYF.

V is TRBV6-6 and J is TRBJ1-3; TRBD1 aligns across 7 bases. The CDR3 contains 16 residues. Germline V CDR1 and CDR2: MNHNY, SVGAGI (reference sequence). Trimming removed 3 bases from V and 0 bases from J; junction bases left unmatched: 5. This CDR3 is CASSYNRGPSGNTIYF. CDR3 DNA sequence: TGTGCCAGCAGTTATAACAGGGGCCCCTCTGGAAACACCATATATTTT.